Here is one T cell receptor (beta chain) with its context. Its antigen is not identified. This CDR3 is 14 amino acids long. V was pared by 6 bases and J by 8 bases, with 5 bases of the junction left unmatched. Germline V lookup: CDR1 MNHEY, CDR2 SVGAGI. This entry belongs to a study of cytomegalovirus exposure and HLA in healthy donors. Study conclusions and caveats: Sequences of the TCR beta chain were said to predict the HLA-A and HLA-B alleles of most subjects accurately.

PCR amplification relied on 60 Vbeta primers (plus 13 Jbeta primers). Sequenced by immunoSEQ multiplex PCR; TCRdb stores in-frame clones only, minus some. The table has 120,000 to 150,000 clones, 65% to 80% seen once. The receptor was derived from a woman in her 30s in good health and CMV-seronegative. Sequenced input: PBMCs. This chain joins TRBV6-5 and TRBJ2-2, with TRBD2 matching 11 bases. The CDR3 nucleotides are TGTGCCAGCAGGGCCCGGACTAGCGGGGGGGAGCTGTTTTTT. Translating gives CASRARTSGGELFF.